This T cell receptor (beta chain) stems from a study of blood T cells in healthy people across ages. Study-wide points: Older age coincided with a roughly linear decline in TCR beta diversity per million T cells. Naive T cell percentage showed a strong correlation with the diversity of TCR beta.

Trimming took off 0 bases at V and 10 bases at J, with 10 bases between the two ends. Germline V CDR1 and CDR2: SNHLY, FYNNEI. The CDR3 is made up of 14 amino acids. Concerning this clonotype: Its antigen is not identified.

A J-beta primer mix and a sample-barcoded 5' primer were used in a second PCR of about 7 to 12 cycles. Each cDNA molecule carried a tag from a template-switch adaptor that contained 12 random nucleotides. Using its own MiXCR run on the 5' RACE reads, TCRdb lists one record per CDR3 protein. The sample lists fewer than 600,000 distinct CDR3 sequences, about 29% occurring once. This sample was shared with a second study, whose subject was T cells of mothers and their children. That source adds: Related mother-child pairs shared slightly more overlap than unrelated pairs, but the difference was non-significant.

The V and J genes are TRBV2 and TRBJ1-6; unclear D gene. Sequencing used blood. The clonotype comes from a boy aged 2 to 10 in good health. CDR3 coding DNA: TGTGCCAGCAGTGAAGCGGGAGGGAACTCACCCCTCCACTTT. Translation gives CASSEAGGNSPLHF.